A single sample is the source of the 7 T cell receptor beta chains below, sequenced in a study of cytomegalovirus exposure and HLA in healthy donors (dated by TCRdb to 2015 to 2018). The library was generated by the immunoSEQ multiplex PCR assay. A mixture of 60 forward primers for TCR Vbeta segments and 13 reverse primers for TCR Jbeta segments was used in the multiplex PCR. TCRdb retrieved this table from immuneACCESS and kept in-frame rearrangements only. Not all clones are present; in checked studies, unresolved V genes account for under half, and no reason is known for the remainder. This sample gives some 190,000 clones in total; around 80% of them show up just once. The ten largest clonotypes hold approximately 1.8% of the sample. The specimen sequenced was PBMCs. Every receptor here comes from a man aged 18 to 29 in good health and CMV-seronegative.

V is TRBV10-3 and J is TRBJ1-1; D possibly corresponds to TRBD1 (5 bases). Trimming took 8 bases from V and 1 from J, leaving 17 bases between them. Germline V gene lookup returns CDR1 ENHRY and CDR2 SYGVKD. The CDR3 is made up of 15 amino acids. The CDR3 is CAIQPFTGRNTEAFF. CDR3 coding DNA: TGTGCCATCCAACCCTTTACAGGCCGGAACACTGAAGCTTTCTTT.

The V call is TRBV27, the J call TRBJ2-5; 8 nucleotides line up with TRBD1. The end of the DNA aligns better with TRBJ2-7, so the J call may be wrong. Germline V gene data show CDR1 as MNHEY and CDR2 as SMNVEV (reference sequence). The CDR3 spans 15 residues. The CDR3 here is CASSHDRGTTYEQYF. The DNA for the CDR3 is TGTGCCAGCAGTCATGACAGGGGAACCACCTACGAGCAGTACTTC.

The chain links TRBV2 to TRBJ2-1, with TRBD2 identical over 13 bases. Germline CDR1 reads SNHLY; CDR2 reads FYNNEI. Trimming took 5 bases from V and 4 from J; bases not matched to a gene: 11. The CDR3 spans 18 residues. CDR3 bases: TGTGCCAGCAGTTCCTCCTCACTAGCGGGAGGGTCGTACAATGAGCAGTTCTTC. As protein: CASSSSSLAGGSYNEQFF.

The V gene is TRBV18, the J gene TRBJ1-1; D is ambiguous. This CDR3 spans 13 amino acids. The V end was cut by 3 bases, the J end by 6 bases, with 11 bases between. Per germline, CDR1 KGHSH and CDR2 LQKENI. The chain's CDR3 is CASSPTIAAEAFF. The CDR3 coding sequence is TGTGCCAGCTCACCCACAATTGCGGCTGAAGCTTTCTTT.

This clone turned up a few times. The junction departs from germline at one end; a sequencing error may be responsible. This chain uses TRBV7-7 with TRBJ2-3; possibly TRBD1 for D (5 bases). CDR1 and CDR2 from the germline V gene are SSHAT and FNYEAQ (reference sequence). CDR3 size: 14 residues. CDR3 DNA: TGTGCTAGCAGCTTAGTCCTAGGGGCAGATACGCAGTATTTT. It is translated as CASSLVLGADTQYF.

V usage is TRBV6-5 and J usage is TRBJ2-5, with 7 bases lining up with TRBD1. CDR1 is MNHEY, CDR2 SVGAGI, per germline. Trimming cost V 3 bases and J 4 bases; bases outside gene matches: 5. The CDR3 is 14 residues long. The CDR3 DNA reads as TGTGCCAGCAGTTATCAGACAGGGCGAGAGACCCAGTACTTC. This sequence encodes CASSYQTGRETQYF.

The chain carries TRBV4-2 and TRBJ2-7; D gene unclear. Trimming cost V 1 base and J 0 bases, with 7 bases left between them. The CDR3 spans 14 residues. Germline CDR1 is LGHNA and CDR2 is YNFKEQ. CDR3 nucleotides: TGTGCCAGCAGCCAAGTTGAGAGCTCCTACGAGCAGTACTTC. Encoded protein: CASSQVESSYEQYF.